This is a list of T cell receptor beta chains from one sample in a study of blood T cell repertoires in COVID-19. The assay was immunoSEQ multiplex PCR, and TCRdb's table has in-frame clones only and misses some. The table lists under 250,000 clones, roughly 80% of them singletons, with about 3.8% in the top ten. Source material: PBMCs or T cells enriched from blood (not recorded which). Receptors originate from a woman in her forties who had been exposed to COVID-19. CDR3s include the opening cysteine and the closing phenylalanine or tryptophan. Each record gives: D gene, V gene, clone size, J gene, CDR3 protein, CDR3 DNA. D genes are given only for firm matches. A clone size is listed for some rows: how often the clone was seen (once, few, many), or a class if it is expanded.

d_gene: NA
v_gene: TRBV7-9
abundance: few
j_gene: TRBJ1-2
CDR3aa: CASSLQNDGYTF
CDR3nt: TGTGCCAGCAGCTTGCAGAACGATGGCTACACCTTC

d_gene: NA
v_gene: TRBV21-1
abundance: NA
j_gene: TRBJ1-4
CDR3aa: CASSKGRVRKLFF
CDR3nt: TGTGCCAGCAGCAAGGGCAGGGTAAGAAAACTGTTTTTT

d_gene: NA
v_gene: TRBV7-3
abundance: NA
j_gene: TRBJ1-2
CDR3aa: CASSLMGTHYGYTF
CDR3nt: TGTGCCAGCAGCTTAATGGGCACCCACTATGGCTACACCTTC

d_gene: NA
v_gene: TRBV3-1/TRBV3-2
abundance: NA
j_gene: TRBJ2-1
CDR3aa: CASPPRNEQFF
CDR3nt: TGTGCCAGCCCCCCGCGTAATGAGCAGTTCTTC

d_gene: NA
v_gene: TRBV7-2
abundance: NA
j_gene: TRBJ2-5
CDR3aa: CASSSQTGVYQETQYF
CDR3nt: TGTGCCAGCAGCTCCCAGACGGGGGTGTACCAAGAGACCCAGTACTTC

d_gene: NA
v_gene: TRBV7-9
abundance: NA
j_gene: TRBJ1-2
CDR3aa: CASSLSLGGYGYTF
CDR3nt: TGTGCCAGCAGCTTATCCCTCGGCGGCTATGGCTACACCTTC

d_gene: NA
v_gene: TRBV6-5
abundance: NA
j_gene: TRBJ2-7
CDR3aa: CASRRERAYEQYF
CDR3nt: TGTGCCAGCAGAAGGGAGCGTGCCTACGAGCAGTACTTC

d_gene: NA
v_gene: TRBV6-5
abundance: NA
j_gene: TRBJ1-1
CDR3aa: CASRLTDLNTEAFF
CDR3nt: TGTGCCAGCAGGCTGACAGATTTGAACACTGAAGCTTTCTTT

d_gene: NA
v_gene: TRBV27
abundance: NA
j_gene: TRBJ1-6
CDR3aa: CASSSREGYNSPLHF
CDR3nt: TGTGCCAGCAGTTCCCGGGAAGGGTACAATTCACCCCTCCACTTT

d_gene: TRBD1
v_gene: TRBV28
abundance: NA
j_gene: TRBJ1-1
CDR3aa: CASIRTGAYTEAFF
CDR3nt: TGTGCCAGCATTCGGACAGGGGCGTACACTGAAGCTTTCTTT

d_gene: NA
v_gene: TRBV2
abundance: NA
j_gene: TRBJ1-1
CDR3aa: CASSEEASRFLTEAFF
CDR3nt: TGTGCCAGCAGTGAGGAGGCCTCTCGATTCCTCACTGAAGCTTTCTTT

d_gene: NA
v_gene: TRBV20-1
abundance: NA
j_gene: TRBJ2-7
CDR3aa: CSARGGYEQYF
CDR3nt: TGCAGTGCTAGGGGAGGCTACGAGCAGTACTTC

d_gene: NA
v_gene: TRBV19
abundance: NA
j_gene: TRBJ1-4
CDR3aa: CASFPTRDGGEKLFF
CDR3nt: TGTGCCAGTTTTCCGACCCGAGACGGAGGGGAAAAACTGTTTTTT

d_gene: TRBD2
v_gene: TRBV4-1
abundance: NA
j_gene: TRBJ2-2
CDR3aa: CASSQGGTSGGVGELFF
CDR3nt: TGCGCCAGCAGCCAAGGAGGGACTAGCGGGGGTGTCGGGGAGCTGTTTTTT

d_gene: TRBD2
v_gene: TRBV19
abundance: NA
j_gene: TRBJ2-1
CDR3aa: CASSNPGLAGALGNEQFF
CDR3nt: TGTGCCAGTAGTAACCCTGGGCTAGCGGGGGCCCTGGGAAATGAGCAGTTCTTC

d_gene: TRBD1
v_gene: TRBV19
abundance: NA
j_gene: TRBJ1-3
CDR3aa: CASRATGTDTGNTIYF
CDR3nt: TGTGCCAGTAGAGCTACCGGGACAGACACTGGAAACACCATATATTTT

d_gene: NA
v_gene: TRBV15
abundance: NA
j_gene: TRBJ1-2
CDR3aa: CATSSRVIYGYTF
CDR3nt: TGTGCCACCAGCAGCAGGGTTATCTATGGCTACACCTTC

d_gene: TRBD1
v_gene: TRBV5-1
abundance: NA
j_gene: TRBJ1-5
CDR3aa: CASSDWGQGRNQPQHF
CDR3nt: TGCGCCAGCAGCGATTGGGGACAGGGCCGCAATCAGCCCCAGCATTTT

d_gene: TRBD1
v_gene: TRBV19
abundance: NA
j_gene: TRBJ1-5
CDR3aa: CASSMGRQGSEPQHF
CDR3nt: TGTGCCAGTAGTATGGGCCGACAGGGAAGCGAGCCCCAGCATTTT

d_gene: NA
v_gene: TRBV7-2
abundance: NA
j_gene: TRBJ1-2
CDR3aa: CVSSLGAGRYGYTF
CDR3nt: TGTGTCAGCAGCTTAGGGGCAGGGCGATATGGCTACACCTTC

d_gene: TRBD1
v_gene: TRBV5-5
abundance: NA
j_gene: TRBJ1-3
CDR3aa: CASSLRDSSGNTIYF
CDR3nt: TGTGCCAGCAGCTTGAGGGACAGCTCTGGAAACACCATATATTTT

d_gene: NA
v_gene: TRBV15
abundance: NA
j_gene: TRBJ2-7
CDR3aa: CATSRGGAETYEQYF
CDR3nt: TGTGCCACCAGCAGAGGTGGGGCGGAAACCTACGAGCAGTACTTC

d_gene: TRBD2
v_gene: TRBV5-1
abundance: NA
j_gene: TRBJ2-3
CDR3aa: CASSPWGASGEGDTQYF
CDR3nt: TGCGCCAGCAGCCCCTGGGGTGCTAGCGGGGAGGGAGATACGCAGTATTTT

d_gene: TRBD1
v_gene: TRBV3-1/TRBV3-2
abundance: NA
j_gene: TRBJ1-3
CDR3aa: CASSPWTGSGNTIYF
CDR3nt: TGTGCCAGCAGCCCTTGGACAGGTTCCGGAAACACCATATATTTT

d_gene: NA
v_gene: TRBV6-5
abundance: once
j_gene: TRBJ2-3
CDR3aa: CASTAGKGEQYF
CDR3nt: TGTGCCAGCACGGCTGGTAAGGGGGAGCAGTATTTT

d_gene: NA
v_gene: TRBV19
abundance: NA
j_gene: TRBJ1-3
CDR3aa: CASSVRALGGGNTIYF
CDR3nt: TGTGCCAGTAGTGTCCGGGCCCTGGGAGGTGGAAACACCATATATTTT

d_gene: NA
v_gene: TRBV3-1/TRBV3-2
abundance: NA
j_gene: TRBJ1-3
CDR3aa: CASSQDGRAGNTIYF
CDR3nt: TGTGCCAGCAGCCAAGATGGGAGAGCTGGAAACACCATATATTTT

d_gene: NA
v_gene: TRBV30
abundance: NA
j_gene: TRBJ2-2
CDR3aa: CAWSSSGGELFF
CDR3nt: TGTGCCTGGAGTTCCTCGGGCGGGGAGCTGTTTTTT

d_gene: TRBD1
v_gene: TRBV27
abundance: NA
j_gene: TRBJ1-2
CDR3aa: CASSLSGDSGYTF
CDR3nt: TGTGCCAGCAGTTTATCAGGGGACAGTGGCTACACCTTC

d_gene: NA
v_gene: TRBV28
abundance: NA
j_gene: TRBJ2-1
CDR3aa: CASSFAGTNEQFF
CDR3nt: TGTGCCAGCAGTTTTGCAGGGACAAATGAGCAGTTCTTC

d_gene: NA
v_gene: TRBV20-1
abundance: NA
j_gene: TRBJ2-5
CDR3aa: CSASEGFTGIETQYF
CDR3nt: TGCAGTGCTAGTGAAGGATTCACCGGGATCGAGACCCAGTACTTC

d_gene: NA
v_gene: TRBV30
abundance: once
j_gene: TRBJ2-1
CDR3aa: CAWTPARGNEQFF
CDR3nt: TGTGCCTGGACCCCCGCCCGGGGAAATGAGCAGTTCTTC

d_gene: TRBD1
v_gene: TRBV6-2/TRBV6-3
abundance: NA
j_gene: TRBJ2-6
CDR3aa: CASSSETGTGTSGANVLTF
CDR3nt: TGTGCCAGCAGTTCGGAAACCGGGACAGGGACCTCTGGGGCCAACGTCCTGACTTTC

d_gene: NA
v_gene: TRBV10-3
abundance: NA
j_gene: TRBJ2-2
CDR3aa: CAIRDNINTGELFF
CDR3nt: TGTGCCATCAGAGACAATATCAACACCGGGGAGCTGTTTTTT

d_gene: NA
v_gene: TRBV19
abundance: NA
j_gene: TRBJ1-2
CDR3aa: CASSIPQGNYGYTF
CDR3nt: TGTGCCAGTAGTATCCCACAGGGTAACTATGGCTACACCTTC

d_gene: TRBD1
v_gene: TRBV9
abundance: many
j_gene: TRBJ1-1
CDR3aa: CASSVGGQGRTEAFF
CDR3nt: TGTGCCAGCAGCGTAGGGGGACAGGGCCGGACTGAAGCTTTCTTT

d_gene: NA
v_gene: TRBV20-1
abundance: NA
j_gene: TRBJ1-1
CDR3aa: CSASKEVGSRLAFF
CDR3nt: TGCAGTGCTAGTAAGGAGGTGGGAAGCCGTCTTGCTTTCTTT

d_gene: TRBD2
v_gene: TRBV19
abundance: NA
j_gene: TRBJ2-2
CDR3aa: CASSMTSGGSGGELFF
CDR3nt: TGTGCCAGTAGTATGACTAGCGGGGGCTCGGGCGGGGAGCTGTTTTTT

d_gene: NA
v_gene: TRBV7-8
abundance: NA
j_gene: TRBJ1-5
CDR3aa: CASSPAGVYSNQPQHF
CDR3nt: TGTGCCAGCAGCCCCGCAGGGGTCTATAGCAATCAGCCCCAGCATTTT

d_gene: NA
v_gene: TRBV11-1
abundance: NA
j_gene: TRBJ1-1
CDR3aa: CASSFRQAGTEAFF
CDR3nt: TGTGCCAGCAGCTTTCGACAGGCGGGCACTGAAGCTTTCTTT